Below, 19 T cell receptor beta chains from the same sample are listed, as sequenced in a study of shared clonotypes between healthy human individuals. Assay: immunoSEQ multiplex PCR; the TCRdb copy retains only in-frame clones and omits some. The sample includes some 530,000 clones, around 85% of them seen just once. The sequencing sample was made of PBMCs. These receptors all stem from a woman in her thirties or forties in good health. Some clones in this sample may be carry-over from other donors' samples.

Only one count was recorded for this clone. The rearrangement uses TRBV9 and TRBJ2-1, with D possibly being TRBD1 (5 bases). From germline, CDR1 is SGDLS and CDR2 YYNGEE. The ends were cut back, 0 bases at V and 1 base at J, with 11 bases in the middle. This CDR3 region has 16 residues. In DNA form, the CDR3 reads TGTGCCAGCAGCGTAGGCAGGGTCAATTCCTACAATGAGCAGTTCTTC. This codes for CASSVGRVNSYNEQFF.

The V call is TRBV11-1, the J call TRBJ2-3; D is undetermined. Germline V lookup: CDR1 SGHAT, CDR2 FQDESV (reference sequence). Trimming shortened V by 6 bases and J by 3 bases, and 10 bases separated the two germline ends. CDR3 length: 13 residues. Here the CDR3 reads CASRGLGTDTQYF. In DNA form, the CDR3 reads TGTGCCAGCAGGGGTTTGGGTACAGATACGCAGTATTTT.

The V gene is TRBV19, the J gene TRBJ1-2, with D possibly matching TRBD1 (6 bases). V was shortened by 1 base and J by 8 bases, with 14 bases between the two germline ends. The CDR3 runs to 14 residues. CDR1 is LNHDA, CDR2 SQIVND, per germline (reference sequence). CDR3 in DNA: TGTGCCAGTAGTATAGCCCCCGGACAGTCCGGCTACACCTTC. It codes for CASSIAPGQSGYTF. Complete variable domain (other parts from reference TRBV19 and TRBJ1-2): DGGITQSPKYLFRKEGQNVTLSCEQNLNHDAMYWYRQDPGQGLRLIYYSQIVNDFQKGDIAEGYSVSREKKESFPLTVTSAQKNPTAFYLCASSIAPGQSGYTFGSGTRLTVV.

V and J are TRBV7-8 and TRBJ2-7; 7 bases agree with TRBD1. The tail of the sequence fits TRBJ2-5 better, so the J call may be wrong. This CDR3 region has 14 residues. The germline V gene encodes CDR1 SGHVS and CDR2 FQNEAQ. CDR3 bases: TGTGCCAGCAGCCCGACAGGGAATCAAGAGACCCAGTACTTC. Its translation: CASSPTGNQETQYF.

The chain links TRBV10-3 to TRBJ2-2; no firm D call. The V end lost 0 bases, the J end lost 1 base, and 9 bases lay between the germline ends. Germline CDR1 reads ENHRY; CDR2 reads SYGVKD. This CDR3 has 16 residues. CDR3 sequence reads: CAISESISLNTGELFF. CDR3 bases: TGTGCCATCAGTGAGTCGATTAGCTTGAACACCGGGGAGCTGTTTTTT.

J is TRBJ1-2 and V is TRBV4-3; no definite D call. V was trimmed by 0 bases and J by 4 bases, leaving 12 bases between them. CDR1 LGHNA and CDR2 YSLEER come from the germline V gene. This CDR3 comprises 15 residues. The CDR3 DNA reads as TGCGCCAGCAGCCAAGACGGGAGGACGGGCTATGGCTACACCTTC. Amino acid sequence: CASSQDGRTGYGYTF.

The CDR3 protein is CASGTNANTGELFF. The CDR3 nucleotides are TGTGCCAGCGGGACAAACGCGAACACCGGGGAGCTGTTTTTT. This rearrangement joins TRBV2 to TRBJ2-2; possible D gene TRBD1, 6 bases. In germline, CDR1 is SNHLY, CDR2 FYNNEI. V lost 8 bases and J 0 bases, leaving 10 bases between the germline ends. This CDR3 is built from 14 residues.

Worth noting for this clone: It is likely a read error, because the conserved phenylalanine at the end of the CDR3 is missing. The chain carries TRBV30 and TRBJ1-1; D is possibly TRBD1 (6 bases). Germline lookup yields CDR1 GTSNPN and CDR2 SVGIG (reference sequence). The CDR3 runs 12 residues. Trimming removed 5 bases from V and 3 bases from J, with 10 bases in between. The CDR3 coding sequence is TGTGCCTGGGGCCCAGGGGACACTGAAGCTTTCCTT. Translation: CAWGPGDTEAFL.

The chain carries TRBV6-6 and TRBJ2-5, with TRBD1 identical over 8 bases. The CDR3 is made up of 13 amino acids. Germline V gene lookup returns CDR1 MNHNY and CDR2 SVGAGI (reference sequence). Trimming at V came to 6 bases and at J to 4 bases, leaving 4 bases not matched to a gene. The CDR3 sequence: CASSPGTGETQYF. CDR3 in DNA: TGTGCCAGCAGCCCTGGGACAGGAGAGACCCAGTACTTC.

There are a few counts of this clone. The chain has TRBV2 and TRBJ1-1; D remains ambiguous. Trimming cost V 2 bases and J 10 bases, with 17 bases left between them. Germline CDR1 is SNHLY and CDR2 is FYNNEI. The CDR3 spans 14 residues. CDR3 amino acids: CASSESSGSRRAFF. Here the CDR3 DNA reads TGTGCCAGCAGTGAATCTAGCGGGAGTCGGAGAGCTTTCTTT.

In regard to this clone: A far larger clone is one base from this, pointing to a likely read error. This likely comes from a read error, as the CDR3 has no conserved phenylalanine or tryptophan at its end. The sample carries other DNA sequences with the same CDR3. The chain links TRBV7-9 to TRBJ2-7; D is possibly TRBD1 or TRBD2 (5 bases each). Trimming pared 4 bases from V and 3 bases from J, leaving 10 bases between. CDR3 length: 13 amino acids. Germline CDR1 reads SEHNR; CDR2 reads FQNEAQ (reference sequence). Written as DNA, the CDR3 is TGTGCCAGCAGCTCGGGACGGGACTACGAGCAGTACCTC. Its protein product is CASSSGRDYEQYL.

Points on this clone: Only one base separates this from a far larger clonotype, so it likely reflects a read error. The chain recombines TRBV29-1 with TRBJ1-1; no definite D call. Trimming cost V 2 bases and J 4 bases, with 8 bases left between them. Germline V gene sequence: CDR1 SQVTM, CDR2 ANQGSEA. The CDR3 sequence is 12 residues long. The CDR3: CSVERVITEAFF. CDR3 nucleotides: TGCAGCGTTGAACGGGTCATCACTGAAGCTTTCTTT.

This clone was recorded only once. Since a far larger clone is one base different, this is likely a read error. V usage is TRBV30 and J usage is TRBJ1-1; D is unresolved. Trimming took off 3 bases at V and 3 bases at J, with 23 bases between the two ends. In germline, CDR1 is GTSNPN, CDR2 SVGIG (reference sequence). This CDR3 contains 17 residues. CDR3 loop: CAWSASLTSTLDTEAFF. For the CDR3, the DNA is TGTGCCTGGAGCGCCAGTCTTACCTCAACCTTGGACACTGAAGCTTTCTTT.

This clone was recorded only once. The V gene is TRBV28, the J gene TRBJ1-5; D remains unclear. The CDR3 has 16 amino acids. The V gene lost 5 bases and the J gene lost 5 bases, with 19 bases spanning the gap. Germline CDR1 is MDHEN and CDR2 is SYDVKM. The DNA of the CDR3 is TGTGCCAGCAGTGCACCCTACCCCCGCGTTTATCAGCCCCAGCATTTT. Protein product: CASSAPYPRVYQPQHF.

In DNA, the CDR3 is TGTGCCAGCAGCTTGAGAACGGGGGCTCAAGAGACCCAGTACTTC. Translated, it gives CASSLRTGAQETQYF. The genes are TRBV5-4 and TRBJ2-5; the D gene could be TRBD1 or TRBD2 (6 bases each). The length of the CDR3 is 15 residues. Looked up from germline, CDR1 is SGHNT and CDR2 is YYREEE (reference sequence). Trimming took 1 base from V and 2 from J, leaving 12 bases between them.

The rearrangement joins TRBV11-2 to TRBJ2-7; D is unresolved. CDR1 and CDR2 from the germline V gene are SGHAT and FQNNGV. The CDR3 runs to 14 residues. Trimming stripped 3 bases from V and 0 bases from J, with 9 bases between. The CDR3 here is CASSFGPASYEQYF. The CDR3 DNA follows: TGTGCCAGCAGCTTCGGTCCCGCCTCCTACGAGCAGTACTTC.

CDR3 coding DNA: TGTGCCAGCAGCTTAGCGGGGGCCCCCAGGATCACCGGGGAGCTGTTTTTT. This codes for CASSLAGAPRITGELFF. The chain has TRBV7-9 and TRBJ2-2; TRBD1 is a possible D gene (6 bases). V was cut by 0 bases and J by 4 bases, with 15 bases left in between. CDR1 and CDR2 from the germline V gene are SEHNR and FQNEAQ (reference sequence). The CDR3 spans 17 residues.

The CDR3 DNA follows: TGTGCCAGCAGCCAAGGGACTAGCTGGCAAGAGACCCAGTACTTC. This translates into CASSQGTSWQETQYF. The rearrangement links TRBV4-2 to TRBJ2-5; TRBD2 aligns across 8 bases. Losses at the gene ends were 1 base for V and 2 bases for J; bases not matched to a gene: 3. In germline, CDR1 is LGHNA, CDR2 YNFKEQ. This CDR3 is built from 15 residues.

Notes on this clone: A far larger clone is one base from this, pointing to a likely read error. The sample has other DNA sequences that encode this CDR3 too. The V call is TRBV28, the J call TRBJ1-5; the D gene is possibly TRBD1 (5 bases). This CDR3 is 15 amino acids long. Germline values: CDR1 MDHEN, CDR2 SYDVKM. V gave up 3 bases and J gave up 5 bases, with 14 bases separating them. The CDR3 region has the DNA TGTGCCAGCAGTTTCACGCAGGGTGATTATCAGCCCCAGCATTTT. Translating it yields CASSFTQGDYQPQHF.